The present entry profiles one T cell receptor (beta chain) with its context. This record comes from a study of blood T cell repertoires in COVID-19. At the level of the study: Whether acute or convalescent, the COVID-19 samples came from the United States, Italy and Spain.

CDR1 SEHNR and CDR2 FQNEAQ come from the germline V gene (reference sequence). Trimming at V came to 7 bases and at J to 7 bases, leaving 8 bases not matched to a gene. The CDR3 runs to 15 residues. Original processing methods: Nucleated cell counts were estimated from reference gene primer amplification. Measured with immunoSEQ multiplex PCR; TCRdb has only the in-frame clones, and not every one. Clonal size and the V and J genes are those of that table, whereas D and trimming came from the DNA. The sample consists of 130,000 or so clones, approximately 84% of them appearing once. The chain uses TRBV7-9 and TRBJ1-6, with 9 bases fitting TRBD1. The source material was peripheral blood. This TCR was recovered from a man aged 55 to 69 with acute or convalescent COVID-19. The CDR3 DNA is TGTGCCAGCACCCCTGGGGGGACAGGGAATTCACCCCTCCACTTT. Its protein product is CASTPGGTGNSPLHF.